This entry lists 29 T cell receptor beta chains sequenced from one sample in a study of graft-versus-host responses after intestinal transplantation. Profiled with immunoSEQ multiplex PCR; TCRdb holds only in-frame clones, not every one. The sample lists more than 90,000 clones; 85% to 95% were seen once. The antigens these receptors bind are not known. This specimen was unstimulated CD8+ T cells sorted from spleen or lymph node cells, taken before transplant. These receptors all come from a human donor who was the organ donor for an intestinal transplant.

This chain links TRBV9 with TRBJ2-7; D not certain. Germline CDR1 reads SGDLS; CDR2 reads YYNGEE. The CDR3 has 15 residues. Trimming left V 3 bases short and J 11 bases short, with 24 bases between. CDR3 in amino acids: CASSEGTGPSRAKYF. CDR3 in DNA: TGTGCCAGCAGCGAGGGCACTGGTCCCTCTCGGGCGAAGTACTTC.

The V call is TRBV4-1, the J call TRBJ2-7; 9 bases align to TRBD2. CDR3 length: 14 amino acids. Per germline, CDR1 MGHRA and CDR2 YSYEKL. V lost 4 bases to trimming and J lost 3 bases; unmatched junction nucleotides: 4. The CDR3 bases are TGCGCCAGCAGCCCCGTGACTAGCGGCTACGAGCAGTACTTC. Translating gives CASSPVTSGYEQYF.

About this clone itself: The same CDR3 can be traced to other DNA sequences in this sample. The chain recombines TRBV28 with TRBJ2-1; 9 bases fit TRBD1. Per the germline V gene, CDR1 is MDHEN and CDR2 is SYDVKM. Trimming took 2 bases from V and 3 from J; bases not matched to a gene: 2. The CDR3 consists of 15 residues. CDR3 nucleotides: TGTGCCAGCAGTTTAGGGACAGGGCACTACAATGAGCAGTTCTTC. Translating it yields CASSLGTGHYNEQFF. Full variable domain (missing parts from reference TRBV28 and TRBJ2-1): DVKVTQSSRYLVKRTGEKVFLECVQDMDHENMFWYRQDPGLGLRLIYFSYDVKMKEKGDIPEGYSVSREKKERFSLILESASTNQTSMYLCASSLGTGHYNEQFFGPGTRLTVL.

This sequence joins TRBV27 and TRBJ1-1; D gene unclear. Per germline, CDR1 MNHEY and CDR2 SMNVEV (reference sequence). CDR3 length: 11 amino acids. V was cut by 4 bases and J by 7 bases, with 7 bases left in between. As DNA, the CDR3 is TGTGCCAGCAGTTATTTTGGTGAAGCTTTCTTT. Its protein is CASSYFGEAFF.

This clone was seen more than once but under ten times. The chain is built from TRBV27 and TRBJ1-5; perhaps TRBD1 as D (5 bases). The CDR3 totals 14 residues. V was pared by 2 bases and J by 4 bases, with 9 bases between. Germline V gives CDR1 MNHEY, CDR2 SMNVEV (reference sequence). DNA for the CDR3: TGTGCCAGCAGTTTAACGGCAGGGAATCAGCCCCAGCATTTT. Translation: CASSLTAGNQPQHF.

This clone was counted between two and nine times. The chain uses TRBV2 and TRBJ2-2; D is perhaps TRBD2 (5 bases). The CDR3 is 15 amino acids. CDR1 is SNHLY and CDR2 is FYNNEI in the germline V gene. Trimming took 8 bases from V and 7 from J, leaving 20 bases between them. The CDR3 sequence is CASGPSGPDGGELFF. CDR3 DNA sequence: TGTGCCAGCGGGCCGAGCGGTCCCGACGGCGGGGAGCTGTTTTTT.

The rearrangement joins TRBV4-1 to TRBJ2-7; D possibly corresponds to TRBD2 (6 bases). V was cut by 0 bases and J by 6 bases, with 6 bases left in between. In germline, CDR1 is MGHRA, CDR2 YSYEKL. The CDR3 is made up of 12 amino acids. CDR3 amino acids: CASSQDGSEQYF. DNA for the CDR3: TGCGCCAGCAGCCAAGACGGGAGCGAGCAGTACTTC.

This clone was counted once. The rearrangement joins TRBV7-8 to TRBJ2-7, with D hard to call. The length of the CDR3 is 11 residues. Germline V gene lookup returns CDR1 SGHVS and CDR2 FQNEAQ. Trimming removed 5 bases from V and 4 bases from J, with 6 bases in between. CDR3 sequence: CASSDRYEQYF. The CDR3, as DNA: TGTGCCAGCAGCGATCGTTACGAGCAGTACTTC.

The V call is TRBV7-9, the J call TRBJ2-3, with 9 bases aligning to TRBD1. The CDR3 runs 16 residues. The trim removed 0 bases at V and 2 bases at J, leaving 3 bases unmatched. Germline V gene lookup returns CDR1 SEHNR and CDR2 FQNEAQ (reference sequence). CDR3: CASSLAGTGNTDTQYF. CDR3 nucleotides: TGTGCCAGCAGCTTAGCCGGGACAGGGAACACAGATACGCAGTATTTT.

The V call is TRBV6-5, the J call TRBJ2-1, with D perhaps matching TRBD1 or TRBD2 (5 bases each). The length of the CDR3 is 15 residues. Germline V lookup: CDR1 MNHEY, CDR2 SVGAGI. Trimming took 7 bases from V and 2 from J, leaving 15 bases between them. The DNA of the CDR3 is TGTGCCAGCACCGTCGGGGCGTACGCCTACAATGAGCAGTTCTTC. This gives the protein CASTVGAYAYNEQFF.

The chain recombines TRBV5-4 with TRBJ2-2; D is unresolved. V was pared by 4 bases and J by 1 base, with 8 bases between. From germline, CDR1 is SGHNT and CDR2 YYREEE (reference sequence). This CDR3 has 14 amino acids. The chain's CDR3 is CASSDALNTGELFF. The CDR3, as DNA: TGTGCCAGCAGCGATGCATTGAACACCGGGGAGCTGTTTTTT. Full variable domain (remainder filled in from reference TRBV5-4 and TRBJ2-2): ETGVTQSPTHLIKTRGQQVTLRCSSQSGHNTVSWYQQALGQGPQFIFQYYREEENGRGNFPPRFSGLQFPNYSSELNVNALELDDSALYLCASSDALNTGELFFGEGSRLTVL.

This chain joins TRBV7-3 and TRBJ2-7; perhaps TRBD2 as D (6 bases). The CDR3 contains 15 residues. Trimming took 0 bases from V and 2 from J, leaving 11 bases between them. Germline CDR1 SGHTA, CDR2 FQGTGA. DNA of the CDR3: TGTGCCAGCAGCTTAACTGGGGGGACGCCCTACGAGCAGTACTTC. It encodes CASSLTGGTPYEQYF. The full variable domain, its missing parts supplied by reference TRBV7-3 and TRBJ2-7, is GAGVSQTPSNKVTEKGKYVELRCDPISGHTALYWYRQSLGQGPEFLIYFQGTGAADDSGLPNDRFFAVRPEGSVSTLKIQRTERGDSAVYLCASSLTGGTPYEQYFGPGTRLTVT.

The rearrangement links TRBV9 to TRBJ2-3, with D perhaps being TRBD1 or TRBD2 (5 bases each). CDR1 is SGDLS and CDR2 is YYNGEE in the germline V gene. Deletions cut 2 bases from V and 5 bases from J, with 15 bases between. The CDR3 totals 15 residues. The CDR3 reads CASSVQGARGDTQYF. In nucleotides, the CDR3 is TGTGCCAGCAGCGTGCAAGGGGCCCGGGGAGATACGCAGTATTTT. Based on the CDR3 plus reference TRBV9 and TRBJ2-3, the full variable domain is DSGVTQTPKHLITATGQRVTLRCSPRSGDLSVYWYQQSLDQGLQFLIQYYNGEERAKGNILERFSAQQFPDLHSELNLSSLELGDSALYFCASSVQGARGDTQYFGPGTRLTVL.

The rearrangement uses TRBV5-1 and TRBJ2-3; no clear D gene. Germline V gene sequence: CDR1 SGHRS, CDR2 YFSETQ. The CDR3 runs to 11 residues. Trimming stripped 2 bases from V and 2 bases from J, with 0 bases between. The CDR3 is CASSFTDTQYF. The DNA for the CDR3 is TGCGCCAGCAGCTTCACAGATACGCAGTATTTT.

J is TRBJ2-5 and V is TRBV14; D call uncertain. CDR3 size: 12 residues. Looked up from germline, CDR1 is SGHDN and CDR2 is FVKESK. V lost 7 bases and J lost 5, with 11 bases in between. CDR3 DNA: TGTGCCAGCATCCGAAACAACGAGACCCAGTACTTC. The encoded protein is CASIRNNETQYF. Full variable domain (outside the CDR3, taken from reference TRBV14 and TRBJ2-5): EAGVTQFPSHSVIEKGQTVTLRCDPISGHDNLYWYRRVMGKEIKFLLHFVKESKQDESGMPNNRFLAERTGGTYSTLKVQPAELEDSGVYFCASIRNNETQYFGPGTRLLVL.

J is TRBJ2-1 and V is TRBV28; no clear D gene. V was trimmed by 3 bases and J by 1 base, leaving 10 bases between them. CDR3 length equals 15 residues. Germline V CDR1 and CDR2: MDHEN, SYDVKM. The CDR3 DNA follows: TGTGCCAGCAGTTTTCCGGACGATTCCTACAATGAGCAGTTCTTC. Protein product: CASSFPDDSYNEQFF.

V is TRBV9 and J is TRBJ2-2; 8 bases agree with TRBD1. Germline CDR1 SGDLS, CDR2 YYNGEE. V was clipped by 1 base and J by 6 bases; unmatched bases: 8. CDR3 length: 16 amino acids. CDR3 protein: CASSVPTGDGPGELFF. The DNA for the CDR3 is TGTGCCAGCAGCGTACCGACAGGGGATGGGCCCGGGGAGCTGTTTTTT. Full variable domain (outside the CDR3, taken from reference TRBV9 and TRBJ2-2): DSGVTQTPKHLITATGQRVTLRCSPRSGDLSVYWYQQSLDQGLQFLIQYYNGEERAKGNILERFSAQQFPDLHSELNLSSLELGDSALYFCASSVPTGDGPGELFFGEGSRLTVL.

The chain combines TRBV7-9 with TRBJ2-1, with D maybe TRBD1 (6 bases). The CDR3 consists of 14 residues. Germline CDR1 is SEHNR and CDR2 is FQNEAQ (reference sequence). V was cut by 1 base and J by 5 bases, with 9 bases left in between. The CDR3 reads CASSLGYRDNEQFF. CDR3 bases: TGTGCCAGCAGCTTAGGGTACAGGGACAATGAGCAGTTCTTC.

This chain connects TRBV4-1 to TRBJ2-3; maybe TRBD2 (5 bases). The CDR3 is 15 residues long. CDR1 MGHRA and CDR2 YSYEKL come from the germline V gene. The V and J ends lost 0 bases and 6 bases respectively, with 13 bases between them. The CDR3 sequence is CASSQDPDPGDTQYF. The CDR3 region has the DNA TGCGCCAGCAGCCAAGACCCCGACCCGGGGGATACGCAGTATTTT.

The chain carries TRBV30 and TRBJ2-7; 11 bases map to TRBD1. Trimming at V came to 2 bases and at J to 3 bases, leaving 3 bases not matched to a gene. CDR3 length: 14 amino acids. Germline V gene data show CDR1 as GTSNPN and CDR2 as SVGIG (reference sequence). The CDR3 sequence is CAWSPGTGGYEQYF. The CDR3 bases are TGTGCCTGGAGTCCAGGGACAGGGGGCTACGAGCAGTACTTC. Full variable domain (rest looked up from reference TRBV30 and TRBJ2-7): SQTIHQWPATLVQPVGSPLSLECTVEGTSNPNLYWYRQAAGRGLQLLFYSVGIGQISSEVPQNLSASRPQDRQFILSSKKLLLSDSGFYLCAWSPGTGGYEQYFGPGTRLTVT.

The chain links TRBV6-1 to TRBJ1-1; 10 nucleotides agree with TRBD1. The V segment lost 4 bases and the J segment 5 bases; nucleotides outside the gene matches: 1. CDR1 and CDR2 from the germline V gene are MNHNS and SASEGT. The CDR3 is 13 amino acids. The CDR3 bases are TGTGCCAGCAGTGGGGACAGGGGAACTGAAGCTTTCTTT. This sequence encodes CASSGDRGTEAFF.

The chain combines TRBV5-8 with TRBJ2-2; no firm D call. The V gene lost 7 bases and the J gene lost 0 bases, with 10 bases spanning the gap. The CDR3 is 14 amino acids. Germline assignment: CDR1 SGHTS and CDR2 YDEGEE. The DNA of the CDR3 is TGTGCCAGCGGACGGTATTCGAACACCGGGGAGCTGTTTTTT. Its protein is CASGRYSNTGELFF.

The chain recombines TRBV2 with TRBJ2-5; D not certain. Germline loops: CDR1 SNHLY, CDR2 FYNNEI. V dropped 3 bases and J dropped 1 base, with 9 bases sitting between them. The CDR3 length is 14 residues. The CDR3 region is CASSDRAPQETQYF. CDR3 coding DNA: TGTGCCAGCAGTGATAGGGCTCCCCAAGAGACCCAGTACTTC.

The chain links TRBV4-1 to TRBJ2-7; the D gene is possibly TRBD2 (6 bases). Trimming removed 0 bases at V and 6 bases at J, with 18 bases between. This CDR3 comprises 16 residues. The V gene's germline CDR1 is MGHRA and CDR2 YSYEKL. The chain's CDR3 is CASSQEAIGRNGEQYF. CDR3 bases: TGCGCCAGCAGCCAAGAAGCGATAGGGAGGAATGGCGAGCAGTACTTC.

The rearrangement joins TRBV7-2 to TRBJ1-1; TRBD1 aligns across 7 bases. Germline lookup yields CDR1 SGHTA and CDR2 FQGNSA. The CDR3 has 14 residues. The V segment lost 5 bases and the J segment 0 bases; nucleotides outside the gene matches: 3. The CDR3: CASSTGVLNTEAFF. CDR3 bases: TGTGCCAGCAGCACAGGGGTTTTGAACACTGAAGCTTTCTTT.

The chain couples TRBV19 to TRBJ1-5; possibly TRBD1 for D (5 bases). CDR3 length: 14 residues. Germline CDR1 LNHDA, CDR2 SQIVND (reference sequence). V lost 3 bases and J lost 4, with 10 bases in between. The CDR3 DNA is TGTGCCAGTAGTATTAGGCAGGGTAATCAGCCCCAGCATTTT. It yields the protein CASSIRQGNQPQHF.

V and J are TRBV27 and TRBJ2-5, with D unresolved. CDR3 size: 11 residues. Trimming left V 5 bases short and J 5 bases short, with 6 bases between. CDR1 and CDR2 (germline): MNHEY, SMNVEV (reference sequence). The CDR3 region is CASSLRETQYF. CDR3 coding DNA: TGTGCCAGCAGTCTAAGGGAGACCCAGTACTTC.

This chain links TRBV7-9 with TRBJ1-1, with D possibly TRBD1 on 5 matching bases. The CDR3 has 16 residues. CDR1 is SEHNR and CDR2 is FQNEAQ in the germline V gene (reference sequence). The V gene lost 3 bases and the J gene lost 4 bases, with 18 bases spanning the gap. The CDR3 region is CASSLKGPAPATEAFF. CDR3 coding DNA: TGTGCCAGCAGCTTGAAGGGACCGGCCCCCGCCACTGAAGCTTTCTTT.

The chain links TRBV9 to TRBJ2-2; D unclear. Germline V gene sequence: CDR1 SGDLS, CDR2 YYNGEE. The CDR3 is 13 residues long. Between the trimmed V and J ends, which lost 3 bases and 0 bases, there was a span of 3 bases. For the CDR3, the DNA is TGTGCCAGCAGCGAACCGAACACCGGGGAGCTGTTTTTT. This translates into CASSEPNTGELFF.